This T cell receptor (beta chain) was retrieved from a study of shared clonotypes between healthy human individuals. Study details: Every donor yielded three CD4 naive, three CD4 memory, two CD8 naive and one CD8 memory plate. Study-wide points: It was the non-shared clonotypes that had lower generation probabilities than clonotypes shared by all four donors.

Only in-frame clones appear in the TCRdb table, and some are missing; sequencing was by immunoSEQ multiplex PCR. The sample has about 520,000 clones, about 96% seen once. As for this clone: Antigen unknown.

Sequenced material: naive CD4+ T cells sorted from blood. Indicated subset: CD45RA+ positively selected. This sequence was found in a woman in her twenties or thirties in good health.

CDR3 nucleotides: TGTGCCAGCAGCCAAGTCTCCAGGGTTTATCGGGCTAACTATGGCTACACCTTC. Amino acids: CASSQVSRVYRANYGYTF. The J gene is TRBJ1-2, the V gene TRBV28; a possible D gene is TRBD1 (5 bases). The CDR3 consists of 18 residues. Germline V gene lookup returns CDR1 MDHEN and CDR2 SYDVKM. V was trimmed by 6 bases and J by 0 bases, leaving 23 bases between them.